By share of the sample, the clone carrying this T cell receptor (delta chain) is medium-sized. Germline assignment: CDR1 GEAIGNYY and CDR2 EKD. J lost 2 bases, V lost 0 bases, and 4 bases had no gene match. The CDR3 runs 18 residues. The data derive from a study of gamma-delta T cells after stem cell transplantation. TCRdb called clones from the RT-PCR reads again using CATT. The sample records roughly 2,400 delta-chain clones, roughly a fifth being singletons. The receptor was isolated from a human donor. It is not recorded whose cells these are; they may come from a transplant donor. V is TRDV2 and J is TRDJ3; 9 bases match TRDD3. Sequenced input: gamma-delta T cells. The CDR3 region is CACDTAGGSPWDTRQMFF. Here the CDR3 DNA reads TGTGCCTGTGACACCGCTGGGGGATCCCCCTGGGACACCCGACAGATGTTTTTC.